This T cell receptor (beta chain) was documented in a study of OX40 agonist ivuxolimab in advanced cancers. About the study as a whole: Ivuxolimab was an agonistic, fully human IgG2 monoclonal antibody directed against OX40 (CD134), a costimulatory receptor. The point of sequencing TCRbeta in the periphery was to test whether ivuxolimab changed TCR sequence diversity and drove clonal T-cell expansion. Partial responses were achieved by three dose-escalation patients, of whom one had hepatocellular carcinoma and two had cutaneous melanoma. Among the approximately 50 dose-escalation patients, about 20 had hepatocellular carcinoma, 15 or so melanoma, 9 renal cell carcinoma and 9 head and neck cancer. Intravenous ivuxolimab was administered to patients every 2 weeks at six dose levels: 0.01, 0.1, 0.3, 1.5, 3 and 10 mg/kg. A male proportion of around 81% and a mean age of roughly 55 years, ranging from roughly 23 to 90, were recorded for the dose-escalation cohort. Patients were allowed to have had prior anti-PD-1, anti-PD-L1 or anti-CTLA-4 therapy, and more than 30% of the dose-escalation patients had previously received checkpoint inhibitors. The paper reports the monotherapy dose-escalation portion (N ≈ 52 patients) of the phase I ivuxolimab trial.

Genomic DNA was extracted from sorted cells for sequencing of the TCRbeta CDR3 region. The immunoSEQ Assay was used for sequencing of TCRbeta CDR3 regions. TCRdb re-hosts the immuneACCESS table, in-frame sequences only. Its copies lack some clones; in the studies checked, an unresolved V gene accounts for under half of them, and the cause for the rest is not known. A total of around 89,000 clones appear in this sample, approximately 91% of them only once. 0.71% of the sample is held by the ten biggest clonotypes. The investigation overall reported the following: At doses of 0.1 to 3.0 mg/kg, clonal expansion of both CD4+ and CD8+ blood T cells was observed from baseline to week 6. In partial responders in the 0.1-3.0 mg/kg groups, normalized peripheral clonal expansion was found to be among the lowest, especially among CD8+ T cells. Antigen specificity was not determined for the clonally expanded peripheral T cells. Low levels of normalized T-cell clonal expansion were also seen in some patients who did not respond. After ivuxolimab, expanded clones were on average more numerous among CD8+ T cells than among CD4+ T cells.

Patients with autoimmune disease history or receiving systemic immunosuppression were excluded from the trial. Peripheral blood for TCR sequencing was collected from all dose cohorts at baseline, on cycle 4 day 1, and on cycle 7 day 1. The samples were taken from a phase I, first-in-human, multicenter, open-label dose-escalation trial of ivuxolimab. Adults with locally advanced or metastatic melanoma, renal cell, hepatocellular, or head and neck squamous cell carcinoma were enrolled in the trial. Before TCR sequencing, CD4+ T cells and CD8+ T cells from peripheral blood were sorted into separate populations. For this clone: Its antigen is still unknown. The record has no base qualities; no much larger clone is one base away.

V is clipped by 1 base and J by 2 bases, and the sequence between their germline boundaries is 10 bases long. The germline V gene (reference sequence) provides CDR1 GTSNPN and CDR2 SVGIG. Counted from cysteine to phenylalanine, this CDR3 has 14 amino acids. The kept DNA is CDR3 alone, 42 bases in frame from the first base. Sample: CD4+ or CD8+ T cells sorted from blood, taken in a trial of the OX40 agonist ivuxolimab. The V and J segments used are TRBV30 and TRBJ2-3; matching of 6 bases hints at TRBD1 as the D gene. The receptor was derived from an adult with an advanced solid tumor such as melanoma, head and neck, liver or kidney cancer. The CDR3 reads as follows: CAWSGGGVTDTQYF. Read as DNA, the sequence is TGTGCCTGGAGTGGAGGGGGAGTCACAGATACGCAGTATTTT.